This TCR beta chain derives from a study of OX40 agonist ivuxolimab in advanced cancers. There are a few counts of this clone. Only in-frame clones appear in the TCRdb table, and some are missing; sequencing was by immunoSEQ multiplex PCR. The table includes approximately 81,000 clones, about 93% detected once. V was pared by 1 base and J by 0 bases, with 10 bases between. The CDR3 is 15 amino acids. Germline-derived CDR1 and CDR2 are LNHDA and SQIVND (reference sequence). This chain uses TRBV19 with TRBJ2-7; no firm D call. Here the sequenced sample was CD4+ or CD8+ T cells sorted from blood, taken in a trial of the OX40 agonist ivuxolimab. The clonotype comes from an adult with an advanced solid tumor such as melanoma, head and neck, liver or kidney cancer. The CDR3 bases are TGTGCCAGTAGTATAGGCGCCGGCAGCTCCTACGAGCAGTACTTC. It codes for CASSIGAGSSYEQYF.